The 3 T cell receptor beta chains reported below all come from one sample, sequenced in a study of T cell repertoires in cytomegalovirus infection (dated by TCRdb to between 2017 and 2020). This sample was sequenced with an Illumina HiSeq 1500. TCRdb cleaned the public reads at Q25 with fastp, built clones with MiXCR and kept in-frame beta chains. For every CDR3 protein sequence, its rows merge into one entry that carries the most common genes and DNA. Counted in this sample were 250,000 or so distinct CDR3 sequences; approximately 8.3% of them appeared once. The top ten hold more than 13% of the sample. The sample comprised PBMCs. The receptors derive from a human donor in good health (CMV status not recorded). Some clones in this sample may be carry-over from other donors' samples.

Ten or more counts support this clonotype. The rearrangement links TRBV7-2 to TRBJ1-6; TRBD1 is a possible D gene (5 bases). The V gene's germline CDR1 is SGHTA and CDR2 FQGNSA. This CDR3 contains 13 residues. The ends were cut back, 0 bases at V and 13 bases at J, with 10 bases in the middle. The CDR3 here is CASSLALTAPLHF. The CDR3 DNA reads TGTGCCAGCAGCTTAGCGTTGACAGCTCCCCTCCACTTT. The entire variable domain, with the rest obtained from reference TRBV7-2 and TRBJ1-6, is as follows: GAGVSQSPSNKVTEKGKDVELRCDPISGHTALYWYRQSLGQGLEFLIYFQGNSAPDKSGLPSDRFSAERTGGSVSTLTIQRTQQEDSAVYLCASSLALTAPLHFGNGTRLTVT.

At least ten counts were recorded for this clonotype. The rearrangement uses TRBV11-2 and TRBJ1-1, with 9 bases fitting TRBD1. The V and J ends lost 3 bases and 5 bases, in that order; junction bases with no gene match: 4. Germline V gene data show CDR1 as SGHAT and CDR2 as FQNNGV. This CDR3 contains 14 residues. This CDR3 reads CASSFGQGRTEAFF. CDR3 in DNA: TGTGCCAGCAGCTTCGGACAGGGGAGAACTGAAGCTTTCTTT.

The chain recombines TRBV6-2 or TRBV6-3 with TRBJ1-1, with D possibly being TRBD1 (5 bases). Germline-derived CDR1 and CDR2 are MNHEY and SVGEGT. The V gene lost 2 bases and the J gene lost 4 bases, with 8 bases spanning the gap. This CDR3 is 13 amino acids long. The CDR3 sequence is CASSYRGTTEAFF. CDR3 nucleotides: TGTGCCAGCAGTTACCGGGGCACCACTGAAGCTTTCTTT.